The 11 T cell receptor beta chains in this list originate from one sample, sequenced in a study of Graves' ophthalmopathy and Graves' hyperthyroidism. The authors amplified TCR beta CDR3 regions, and they did so from RNA transcripts for repertoire sequencing. HTBI-primed RT-PCR formed the first round, and a multiplex PCR formed the second. From the multiplex PCR reads, TCRdb called clonotypes with MiXCR, one entry per CDR3 protein. The sample gives 350,000 to 450,000 distinct CDR3 sequences, roughly 21% of which show up once; around 3.2% is in the top ten. The sample was peripheral blood. The source of these receptors is a young woman with stable Graves' hyperthyroidism.

This clonotype was counted ten times or more. The genes are TRBV4-1 and TRBJ2-7; TRBD1 or TRBD2 may be the D gene (5 bases each). Per the germline V gene, CDR1 is MGHRA and CDR2 is YSYEKL. V lost 2 bases and J 0 bases, leaving 14 bases between the germline ends. The CDR3 has 16 amino acids. In DNA form, the CDR3 reads TGCGCCAGCAGCCAACATCCGGGACGTAACTCCTACGAGCAGTACTTC. Encoded protein: CASSQHPGRNSYEQYF.

This clonotype has at least ten counts. This chain uses TRBV12-3 or TRBV12-4 with TRBJ2-5, with D unresolved. The CDR3 totals 12 residues. The V gene lost 8 bases and the J gene lost 5 bases, with 12 bases spanning the gap. CDR3 nucleotides: TGTGCCAGCTCCCAATTCGTCGAGACCCAGTACTTC. This codes for CASSQFVETQYF.

In this sample, this clonotype turned up once. This chain connects TRBV6-1 to TRBJ2-5; 7 nucleotides align to TRBD1. The V and J ends lost 6 bases and 5 bases, in that order; junction bases with no gene match: 6. The CDR3 sequence is 13 residues long. Germline V CDR1 and CDR2: MNHNS, SASEGT. As DNA, the CDR3 is TGTGCCAGCAGGGCCGACAGGGTGGAGACCCAGTACTTC. It specifies CASRADRVETQYF.

This clonotype was counted at least ten times. The V and J genes are TRBV4-1 and TRBJ2-7, with 8 nucleotides matching TRBD2. With 0 bases clipped from V and 3 bases from J, the junction kept 4 bases outside the gene matches. The CDR3 contains 15 residues. Germline CDR1 and CDR2: MGHRA and YSYEKL. This CDR3 reads CASSQEPSGLYEQYF. CDR3 in DNA: TGCGCCAGCAGCCAAGAGCCTAGCGGGCTCTACGAGCAGTACTTC.

This chain uses TRBV6-1 with TRBJ1-2, with unresolved D. Trimming left V 3 bases short and J 3 bases short, with 8 bases between. Germline V gives CDR1 MNHNS, CDR2 SASEGT. The CDR3 is 13 amino acids. The CDR3 DNA reads as TGTGCCAGCAGTGAGGTGTGGGACTATGGCTACACCTTC. Protein: CASSEVWDYGYTF.

This clonotype was detected ten times or more. The gene calls are TRBV29-1 and TRBJ1-1; 9 positions match TRBD1. Germline assignment: CDR1 SQVTM and CDR2 ANQGSEA. V gave up 4 bases and J gave up 11 bases; unmatched junction bases: 8. There are 12 residues in the CDR3. The CDR3 here is CSVGPGQGRAFF. The CDR3 coding sequence is TGCAGCGTTGGCCCGGGACAGGGTAGGGCTTTCTTT.

The sample holds many counts of this clonotype. This rearrangement joins TRBV28 to TRBJ1-2; 7 positions match TRBD1. Germline CDR1 is MDHEN and CDR2 is SYDVKM. There are 15 residues in the CDR3. V was pared by 6 bases and J by 8 bases, with 15 bases of the junction left unmatched. CDR3 nucleotide sequence: TGTGCCAGCAGCCGAACTACTGACAGGGTCTCCGGCTACACCTTC. It specifies CASSRTTDRVSGYTF.

This clonotype has at least ten counts. The V call is TRBV14, the J call TRBJ2-7; 7 positions match TRBD2. Germline CDR1 and CDR2: SGHDN and FVKESK. Trimming cost V 1 base and J 3 bases; bases outside gene matches: 6. The CDR3 is 15 amino acids. The CDR3 nucleotides read TGTGCCAGCAGCCAAGGAGGCCTAGCGGACTACGAGCAGTACTTC. It translates to CASSQGGLADYEQYF. Complete variable domain (other parts from reference TRBV14 and TRBJ2-7): EAGVTQFPSHSVIEKGQTVTLRCDPISGHDNLYWYRRVMGKEIKFLLHFVKESKQDESGMPNNRFLAERTGGTYSTLKVQPAELEDSGVYFCASSQGGLADYEQYFGPGTRLTVT.

The table lists this clonotype with many counts. This chain links TRBV7-9 with TRBJ2-7; TRBD2 aligns across 10 bases. The CDR3 covers 15 residues. V shed 1 base and J 5 bases; nucleotides not matched to a gene: 5. CDR1 and CDR2 (germline): SEHNR, FQNEAQ (reference sequence). DNA for the CDR3: TGTGCCAGCAGCTTAGGAGCGGGAGGGCCGGACGAGCAGTACTTC. Translating gives CASSLGAGGPDEQYF.

This clonotype was seen at least ten times. The genes are TRBV6-2 or TRBV6-3 and TRBJ1-2; maybe TRBD1 (5 bases). V was trimmed by 6 bases and J by 8 bases, leaving 19 bases between them. The CDR3 contains 14 residues. The germline gives CDR1 MNHEY, CDR2 SVGEGT. The CDR3 DNA sequence: TGTGCCAGCAGCCCCGGTTCGGGGGTGAAGGGCTACACCTTC. Amino acids: CASSPGSGVKGYTF.

V is TRBV12-3 or TRBV12-4 and J is TRBJ1-1; D may be TRBD1 (5 bases). Trimming took off 6 bases at V and 2 bases at J, with 13 bases between the two ends. The length of the CDR3 is 14 residues. CDR3 DNA: TGTGCCAGCAGACAGGCCGGGAGAAACACTGAAGCTTTCTTT. Translating it yields CASRQAGRNTEAFF.